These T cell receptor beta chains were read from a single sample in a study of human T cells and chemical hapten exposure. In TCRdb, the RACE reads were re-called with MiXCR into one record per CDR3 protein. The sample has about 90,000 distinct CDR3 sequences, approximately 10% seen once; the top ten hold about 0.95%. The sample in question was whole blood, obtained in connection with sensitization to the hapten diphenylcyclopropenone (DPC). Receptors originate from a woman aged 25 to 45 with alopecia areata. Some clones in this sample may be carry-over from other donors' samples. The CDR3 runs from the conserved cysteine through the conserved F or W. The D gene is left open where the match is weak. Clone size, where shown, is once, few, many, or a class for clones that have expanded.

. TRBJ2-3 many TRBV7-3 TGTGCCAGCAGCTTTACTAGTCCGCCAGATACGCAGTATTTT CASSFTSPPDTQYF
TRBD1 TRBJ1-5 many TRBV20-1 TGCAGTGCTACCAGGACAGGGGGCAATCAGCCCCAGCATTTT CSATRTGGNQPQHF
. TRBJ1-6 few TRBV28 TGTGCCAGCAGTTTGAACGGGGACGGTTCACCCCTCCACTTT CASSLNGDGSPLHF
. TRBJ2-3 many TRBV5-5 TGTGCCAGCAGCTTGGAGGATGGGGGTGGATATACGCAGTATTTT CASSLEDGGGYTQYF
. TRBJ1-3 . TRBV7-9 TGTGCCAGCAGGTCGACAGGCTCTGGAAACACCATATATTTT CASRSTGSGNTIYF
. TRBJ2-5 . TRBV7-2 TGTGCCAGCAGCCGAGGTTTAGGGATTCAAGAGACCCAGTACTTC CASSRGLGIQETQYF
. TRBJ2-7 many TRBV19 TGTGCCAGTAGTATAGATTTCGGCGGCTCCTACGAGCAGTACTTC CASSIDFGGSYEQYF
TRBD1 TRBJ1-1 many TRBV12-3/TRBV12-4 TGTGCCAGCAGTTCAGGGGGCTGGACTGAAGCTTTCTTT CASSSGGWTEAFF
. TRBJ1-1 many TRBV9 TGTGCCAGCACCCCCAGCGGTAACACTGAAGCTTTCTTT CASTPSGNTEAFF
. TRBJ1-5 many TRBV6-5 TGTGCCAGCAGTGTGGGACTTTATAGCAATCAGCCCCAGCATTTT CASSVGLYSNQPQHF
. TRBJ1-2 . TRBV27 TGTGCCAGCGGCCCCTCGGGACATCCGCGAGGCTACACCTTC CASGPSGHPRGYTF
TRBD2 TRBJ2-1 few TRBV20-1 TGCAGTGCTTTTACTAGCGGGAGGGCACGGGAGCAGTTCTTC CSAFTSGRAREQFF
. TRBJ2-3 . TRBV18 TGTGCCAGCTCATCAAGACAGGCGACCGTCACAGATACGCAGTATTTT CASSSRQATVTDTQYF
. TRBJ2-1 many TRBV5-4 TGTGCCAGCAGCTACGAAGGGGTGCAGTTCTTC CASSYEGVQFF
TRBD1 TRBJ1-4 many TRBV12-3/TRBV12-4 TGTGCCAGCAGTGACAGGGATAGGACTAATGAAAAACTGTTTTTT CASSDRDRTNEKLFF
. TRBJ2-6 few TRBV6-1 TGTGCCAGCAGTGAAGACGGTGCCTCTGGGGCCAACGTCCTGACTTTC CASSEDGASGANVLTF
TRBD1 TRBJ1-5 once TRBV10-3 TGTGCCATCAGTGAGGCAGGGGGCCTCAATCAGCCCCAGCATTTT CAISEAGGLNQPQHF
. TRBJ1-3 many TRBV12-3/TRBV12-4 TGTGCCAGCAGTATTCTTGGAAACACCATATATTTT CASSILGNTIYF
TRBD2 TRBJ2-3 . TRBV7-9 TGTGCCAGCAGCTCCCTCCGCGGGAGGGAGCAGACAGATACGCAGTATTTT CASSSLRGREQTDTQYF
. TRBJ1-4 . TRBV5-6 TGTGCCAGCAGCTTGCGTGAAAAACTGTTTTTT CASSLREKLFF
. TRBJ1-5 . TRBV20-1 TGCAGTGCTAGGGAGGCAAATAGCAATCAGCCCCAGCATTTT CSAREANSNQPQHF